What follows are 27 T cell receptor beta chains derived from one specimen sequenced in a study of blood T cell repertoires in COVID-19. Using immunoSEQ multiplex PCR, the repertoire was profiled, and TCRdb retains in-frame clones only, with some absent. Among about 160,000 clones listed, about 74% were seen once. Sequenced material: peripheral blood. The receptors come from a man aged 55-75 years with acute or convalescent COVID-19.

This CDR3 is CASSPRQKNYGYTF. The CDR3 DNA reads TGTGCCAGCAGCCCGAGACAGAAAAACTATGGCTACACCTTC. The chain recombines TRBV6-2 or TRBV6-3 with TRBJ1-2, with D perhaps TRBD1 (5 bases). This CDR3 comprises 14 residues. Germline CDR1 MNHEY, CDR2 SVGEGT. V lost 6 bases and J lost 2, with 13 bases in between.

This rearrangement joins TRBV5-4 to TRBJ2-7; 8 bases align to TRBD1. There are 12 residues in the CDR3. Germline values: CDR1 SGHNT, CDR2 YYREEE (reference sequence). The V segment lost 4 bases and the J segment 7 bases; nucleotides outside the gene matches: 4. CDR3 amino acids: CASSPGGAEQYF. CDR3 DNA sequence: TGTGCCAGCAGCCCAGGGGGCGCGGAGCAGTACTTC. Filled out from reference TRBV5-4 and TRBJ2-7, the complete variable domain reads ETGVTQSPTHLIKTRGQQVTLRCSSQSGHNTVSWYQQALGQGPQFIFQYYREEENGRGNFPPRFSGLQFPNYSSELNVNALELDDSALYLCASSPGGAEQYFGPGTRLTVT.

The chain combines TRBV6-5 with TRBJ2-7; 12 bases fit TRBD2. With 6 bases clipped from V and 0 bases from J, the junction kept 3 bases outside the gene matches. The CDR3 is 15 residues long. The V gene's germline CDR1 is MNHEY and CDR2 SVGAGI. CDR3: CASSQTSGGSYEQYF. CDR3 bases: TGTGCCAGCAGCCAGACTAGCGGGGGCTCCTACGAGCAGTACTTC.

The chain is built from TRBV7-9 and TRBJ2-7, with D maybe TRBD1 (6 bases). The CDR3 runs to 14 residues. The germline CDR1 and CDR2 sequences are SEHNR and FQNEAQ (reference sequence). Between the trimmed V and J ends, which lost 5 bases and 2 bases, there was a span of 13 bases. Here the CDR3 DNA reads TGTGCCAGCAGCCGAGGCAGGGGAACCTACGAGCAGTACTTC. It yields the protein CASSRGRGTYEQYF.

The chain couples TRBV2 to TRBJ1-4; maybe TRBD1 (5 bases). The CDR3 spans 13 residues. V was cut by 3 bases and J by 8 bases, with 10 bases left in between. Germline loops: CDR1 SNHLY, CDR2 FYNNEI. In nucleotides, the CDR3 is TGTGCCAGCAGTGAGCAGGGTTGGGAAAAACTGTTTTTT. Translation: CASSEQGWEKLFF.

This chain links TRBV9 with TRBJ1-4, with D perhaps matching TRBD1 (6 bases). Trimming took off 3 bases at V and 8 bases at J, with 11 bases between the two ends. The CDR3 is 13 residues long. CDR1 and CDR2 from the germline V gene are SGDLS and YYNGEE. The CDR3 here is CASSGSGAEKLFF. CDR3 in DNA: TGTGCCAGCAGCGGGTCAGGGGCGGAAAAACTGTTTTTT.

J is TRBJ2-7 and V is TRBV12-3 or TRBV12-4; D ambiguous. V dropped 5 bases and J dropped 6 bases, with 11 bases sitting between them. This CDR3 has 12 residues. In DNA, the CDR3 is TGTGCCAGCAGTCCAAGTACGGTCGAGCAGTACTTC. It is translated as CASSPSTVEQYF.

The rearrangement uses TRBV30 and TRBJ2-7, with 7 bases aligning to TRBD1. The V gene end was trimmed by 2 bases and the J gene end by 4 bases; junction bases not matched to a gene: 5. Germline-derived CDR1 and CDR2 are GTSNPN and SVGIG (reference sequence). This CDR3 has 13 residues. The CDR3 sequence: CAWSKGALYEQYF. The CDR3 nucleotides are TGTGCCTGGAGTAAGGGGGCGCTTTACGAGCAGTACTTC.

In DNA, the CDR3 is TGTGCCACTGGACAGTCCTCTGGAAACACCATATATTTT. This codes for CATGQSSGNTIYF. The chain is built from TRBV3-1 (or the pseudogene TRBV3-2) and TRBJ1-3; possible D gene TRBD1, 6 bases. Germline CDR1 LGHDT, CDR2 YNNKEL (reference sequence). V lost 10 bases and J lost 0, with 10 bases in between. The CDR3 loop spans 13 amino acids.

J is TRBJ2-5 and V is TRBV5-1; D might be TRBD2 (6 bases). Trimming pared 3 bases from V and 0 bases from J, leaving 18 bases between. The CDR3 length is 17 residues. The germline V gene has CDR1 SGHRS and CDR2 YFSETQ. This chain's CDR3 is CASSWGVYAPYQETQYF. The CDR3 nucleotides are TGCGCCAGCAGCTGGGGGGTCTATGCACCGTACCAAGAGACCCAGTACTTC. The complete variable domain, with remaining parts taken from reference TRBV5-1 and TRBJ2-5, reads KAGVTQTPRYLIKTRGQQVTLSCSPISGHRSVSWYQQTPGQGLQFLFEYFSETQRNKGNFPGRFSGRQFSNSRSEMNVSTLELGDSALYLCASSWGVYAPYQETQYFGPGTRLLVL.

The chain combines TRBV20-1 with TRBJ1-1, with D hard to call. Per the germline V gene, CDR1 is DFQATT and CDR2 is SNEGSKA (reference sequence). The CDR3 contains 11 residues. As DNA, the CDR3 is TGCAGCTTAGGACGGGATACTGAAGCTTTCTTT. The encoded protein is CSLGRDTEAFF.

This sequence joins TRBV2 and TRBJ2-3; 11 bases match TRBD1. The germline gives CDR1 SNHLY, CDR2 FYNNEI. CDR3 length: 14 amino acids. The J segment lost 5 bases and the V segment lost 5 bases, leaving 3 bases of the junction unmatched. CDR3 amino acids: CASSPDRGQDTQYF. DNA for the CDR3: TGTGCCAGCAGTCCGGACAGGGGGCAAGATACGCAGTATTTT.

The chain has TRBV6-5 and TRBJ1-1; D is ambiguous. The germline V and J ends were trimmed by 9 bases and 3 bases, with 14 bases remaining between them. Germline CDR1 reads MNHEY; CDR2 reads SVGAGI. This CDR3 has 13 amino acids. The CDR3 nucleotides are TGTGCCAGTAATCACAACCGGGACACTGAAGCTTTCTTT. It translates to CASNHNRDTEAFF.

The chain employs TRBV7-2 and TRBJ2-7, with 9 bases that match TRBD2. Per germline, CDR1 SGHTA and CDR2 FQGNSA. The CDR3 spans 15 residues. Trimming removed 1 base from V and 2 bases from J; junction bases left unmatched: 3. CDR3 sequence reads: CASSLGRGGPYEQYF. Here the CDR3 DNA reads TGTGCCAGCAGCTTAGGGCGGGGGGGCCCCTACGAGCAGTACTTC.

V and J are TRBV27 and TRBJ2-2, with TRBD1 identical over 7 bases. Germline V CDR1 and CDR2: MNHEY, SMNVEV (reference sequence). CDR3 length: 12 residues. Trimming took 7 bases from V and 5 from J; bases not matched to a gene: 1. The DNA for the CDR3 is TGTGCCAGCAAGACAGGGACCGGGGAGCTGTTTTTT. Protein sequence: CASKTGTGELFF.

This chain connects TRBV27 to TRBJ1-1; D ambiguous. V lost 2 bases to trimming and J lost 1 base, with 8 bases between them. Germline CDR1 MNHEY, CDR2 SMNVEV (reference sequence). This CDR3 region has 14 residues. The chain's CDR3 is CASSLKYSNTEAFF. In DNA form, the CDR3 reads TGTGCCAGCAGTTTAAAATACTCGAACACTGAAGCTTTCTTT.

The CDR3 region is CASSPAGTETGELFF. The DNA for the CDR3 is TGTGCCAGCAGTCCCGCCGGGACAGAGACCGGGGAGCTGTTTTTT. The chain employs TRBV11-3 and TRBJ2-2; 7 bases match TRBD1. Losses at the gene ends were 6 bases for V and 5 bases for J; bases not matched to a gene: 9. The CDR3 totals 15 residues. Per the germline V gene, CDR1 is SGHNT and CDR2 is YENEEA. The full variable domain, its missing parts supplied by reference TRBV11-3 and TRBJ2-2, is EAGVVQSPRYKIIEKKQPVAFWCNPISGHNTLYWYLQNLGQGPELLIRYENEEAVDDSQLPKDRFSAERLKGVDSTLKIQPAELGDSAVYLCASSPAGTETGELFFGEGSRLTVL.

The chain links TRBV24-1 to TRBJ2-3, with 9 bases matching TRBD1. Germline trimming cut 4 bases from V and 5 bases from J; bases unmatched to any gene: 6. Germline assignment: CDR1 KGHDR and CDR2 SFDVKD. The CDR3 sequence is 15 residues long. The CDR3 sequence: CATSDPGTGKDTQYF. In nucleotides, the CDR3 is TGTGCCACCAGTGACCCAGGGACAGGGAAAGATACGCAGTATTTT.

The CDR3 DNA is TGTGCCAGCAGCATTATGGACAGGGGCGATGAGCAGTTCTTC. It specifies CASSIMDRGDEQFF. V and J are TRBV5-5 and TRBJ2-1; 9 bases line up with TRBD1. Germline V gene sequence: CDR1 SGHKS, CDR2 YYEKEE (reference sequence). The CDR3 length is 14 residues. J was trimmed by 8 bases and V by 4 bases; bases with no gene match: 7.

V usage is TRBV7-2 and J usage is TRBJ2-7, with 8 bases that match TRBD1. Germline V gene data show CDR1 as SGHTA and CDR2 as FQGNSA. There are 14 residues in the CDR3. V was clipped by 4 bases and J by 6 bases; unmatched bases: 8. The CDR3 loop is CASSSIPTGVEQYF. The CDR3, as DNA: TGTGCCAGCAGCTCAATCCCGACAGGGGTCGAGCAGTACTTC.

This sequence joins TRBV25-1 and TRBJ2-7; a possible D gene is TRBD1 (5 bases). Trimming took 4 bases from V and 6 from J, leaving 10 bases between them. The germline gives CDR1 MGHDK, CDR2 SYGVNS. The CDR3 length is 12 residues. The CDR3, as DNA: TGTGCCAGCAGTGTACCAGGGTCCGAGCAGTACTTC. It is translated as CASSVPGSEQYF.

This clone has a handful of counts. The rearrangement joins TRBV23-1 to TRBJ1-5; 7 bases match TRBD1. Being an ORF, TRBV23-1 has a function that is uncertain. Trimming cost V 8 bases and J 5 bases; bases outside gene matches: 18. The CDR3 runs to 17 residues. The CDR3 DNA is TGCGCCAGCTCCTTTCCTTCACAGGGGAAAATGGATCAGCCCCAGCATTTT. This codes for CASSFPSQGKMDQPQHF.

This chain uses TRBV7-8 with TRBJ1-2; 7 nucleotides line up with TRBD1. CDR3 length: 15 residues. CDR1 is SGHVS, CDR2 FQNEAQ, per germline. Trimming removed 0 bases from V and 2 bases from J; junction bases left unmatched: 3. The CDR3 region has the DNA TGTGCCAGCAGCTTAGCGCCAGGGGGAAACTATGGCTACACCTTC. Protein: CASSLAPGGNYGYTF.

CDR3 sequence (DNA): TGTGCCAGCTCACTAAGACTAGCGGGGGAAGAGACCCAGTACTTC. Protein: CASSLRLAGEETQYF. This sequence joins TRBV18 and TRBJ2-5; 12 nucleotides match TRBD2. With V trimmed by 4 bases and J by 3 bases, 3 bases remained unmatched. Looked up from germline, CDR1 is KGHSH and CDR2 is LQKENI. There are 15 residues in the CDR3.

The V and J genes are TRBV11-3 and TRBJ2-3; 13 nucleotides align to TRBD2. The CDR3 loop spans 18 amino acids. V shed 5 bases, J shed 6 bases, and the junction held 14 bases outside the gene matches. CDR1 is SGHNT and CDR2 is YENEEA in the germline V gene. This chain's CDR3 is CASSPRTSGGGRRDTQYF. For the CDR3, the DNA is TGTGCCAGCAGCCCCCGGACTAGCGGGGGCGGGCGTAGGGATACGCAGTATTTT.

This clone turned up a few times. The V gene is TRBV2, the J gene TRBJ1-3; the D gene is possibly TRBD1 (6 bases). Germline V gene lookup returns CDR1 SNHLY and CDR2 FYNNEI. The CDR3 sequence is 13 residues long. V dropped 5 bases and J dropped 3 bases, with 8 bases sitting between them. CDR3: CASSWDNGNTIYF. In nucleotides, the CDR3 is TGTGCCAGCAGTTGGGACAATGGAAACACCATATATTTT.

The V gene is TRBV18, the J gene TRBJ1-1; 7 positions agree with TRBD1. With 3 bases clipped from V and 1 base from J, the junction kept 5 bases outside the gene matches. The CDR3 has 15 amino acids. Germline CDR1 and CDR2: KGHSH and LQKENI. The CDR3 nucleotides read TGTGCCAGCTCACCGCAAAACAGGGGGAACACTGAAGCTTTCTTT. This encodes CASSPQNRGNTEAFF.